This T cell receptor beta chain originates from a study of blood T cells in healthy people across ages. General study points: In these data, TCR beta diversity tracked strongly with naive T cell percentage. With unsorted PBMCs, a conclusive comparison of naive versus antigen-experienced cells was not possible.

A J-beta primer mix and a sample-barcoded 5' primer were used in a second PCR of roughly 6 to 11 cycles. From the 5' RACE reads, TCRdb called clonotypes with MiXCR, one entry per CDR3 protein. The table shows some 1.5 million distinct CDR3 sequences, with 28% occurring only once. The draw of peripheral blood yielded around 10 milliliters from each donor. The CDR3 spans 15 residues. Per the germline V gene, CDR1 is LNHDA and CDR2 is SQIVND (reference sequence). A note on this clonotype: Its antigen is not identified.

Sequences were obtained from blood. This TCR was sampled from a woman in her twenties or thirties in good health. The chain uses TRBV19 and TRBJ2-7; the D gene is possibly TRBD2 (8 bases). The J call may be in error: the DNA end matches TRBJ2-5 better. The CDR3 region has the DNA TGTGCCAGTACCGGGGGGGCGACAGGGCAAGAGACCCAGTACTTC. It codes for CASTGGATGQETQYF.